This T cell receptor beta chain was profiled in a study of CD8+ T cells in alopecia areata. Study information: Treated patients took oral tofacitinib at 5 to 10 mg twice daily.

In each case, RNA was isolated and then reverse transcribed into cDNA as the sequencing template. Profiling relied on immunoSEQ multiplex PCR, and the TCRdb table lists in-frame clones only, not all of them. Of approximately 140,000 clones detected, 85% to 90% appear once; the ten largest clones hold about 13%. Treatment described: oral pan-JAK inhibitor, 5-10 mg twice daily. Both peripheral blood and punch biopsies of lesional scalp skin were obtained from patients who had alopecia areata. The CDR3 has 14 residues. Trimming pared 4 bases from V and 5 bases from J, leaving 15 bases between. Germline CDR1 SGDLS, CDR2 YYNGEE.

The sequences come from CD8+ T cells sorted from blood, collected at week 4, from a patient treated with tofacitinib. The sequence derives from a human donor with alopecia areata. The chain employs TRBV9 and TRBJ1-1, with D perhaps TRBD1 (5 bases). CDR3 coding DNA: TGTGCCAGCAGCCCCCCGGGGGGTGGAACTGAAGCTTTCTTT. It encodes CASSPPGGGTEAFF.